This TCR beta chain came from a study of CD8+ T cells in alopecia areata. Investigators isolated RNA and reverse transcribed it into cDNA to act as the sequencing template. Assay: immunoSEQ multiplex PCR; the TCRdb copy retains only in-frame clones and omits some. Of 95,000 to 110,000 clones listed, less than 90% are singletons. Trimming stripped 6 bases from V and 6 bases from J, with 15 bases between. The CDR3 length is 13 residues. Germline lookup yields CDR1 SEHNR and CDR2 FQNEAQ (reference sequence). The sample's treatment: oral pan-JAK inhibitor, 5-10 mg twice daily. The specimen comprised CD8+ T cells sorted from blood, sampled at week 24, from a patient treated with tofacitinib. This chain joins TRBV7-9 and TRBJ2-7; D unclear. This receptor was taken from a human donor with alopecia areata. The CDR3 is CASSPTGPGEQYF. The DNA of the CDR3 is TGTGCCAGCAGTCCCACCGGGCCGGGCGAGCAGTACTTC.